This T cell receptor beta chain comes out of a study of blood T cell repertoires in COVID-19. Study information: Whether acute or convalescent, the COVID-19 samples came from the United States, Italy and Spain. T cells, B-cell-depleted T cells, or PBMCs provided the cDNA or gDNA that served as material.

The CDR3 is 14 amino acids. CDR1 and CDR2 from the germline V gene are SGHKS and YYEKEE (reference sequence). J lost 6 bases, V lost 4 bases, and 7 bases had no gene match. Patients in Seattle were enrolled during active infection, then followed longitudinally. Here immunoSEQ multiplex PCR was the method, and the copy in TCRdb shows in-frame clones only, minus some. This table holds some 190,000 clones, about 84% found once. Sequenced: peripheral blood. The rearrangement uses TRBV5-5 and TRBJ2-7, with 10 nucleotides matching TRBD2. The TCR comes from a person aged 70 to 85 with COVID-19, enrolled during active disease. The CDR3: CASSHTSGVGEQYF. The CDR3 bases are TGTGCCAGCAGCCATACTAGCGGGGTGGGCGAGCAGTACTTC.